What follows are 23 T cell receptor beta chains derived from one specimen sequenced in a study of cytomegalovirus exposure and HLA in healthy donors. In the PCR, 60 Vbeta and 13 Jbeta primers were used. Using immunoSEQ multiplex PCR, the repertoire was profiled, and TCRdb retains in-frame clones only, with some absent. This table holds tens of thousands of clones, roughly four fifths found once. Material for sequencing was PBMCs. The receptor set was obtained from a woman aged 30 to 39 in good health and CMV-seropositive.

The V call is TRBV7-9, the J call TRBJ2-5, with 9 bases lining up with TRBD2. Germline CDR1 SEHNR, CDR2 FQNEAQ (reference sequence). The V gene end was trimmed by 1 base and the J gene end by 2 bases; junction bases not matched to a gene: 5. The CDR3 runs to 16 residues. CDR3 coding DNA: TGTGCCAGCAGCTTAGGAGGTAGCGGGGGACAAGAGACCCAGTACTTC. This translates into CASSLGGSGGQETQYF. The full variable domain, its missing parts supplied by reference TRBV7-9 and TRBJ2-5, is DTGVSQNPRHKITKRGQNVTFRCDPISEHNRLYWYRQTLGQGPEFLTYFQNEAQLEKSRLLSDRFSAERPKGSFSTLEIQRTEQGDSAMYLCASSLGGSGGQETQYFGPGTRLLVL.

The J gene is TRBJ2-7, the V gene TRBV28; 9 nucleotides align to TRBD1. The junction had 9 bases not matched to a gene; V was cut back by 6 bases and J by 3 bases. There are 15 residues in the CDR3. From germline, CDR1 is MDHEN and CDR2 SYDVKM. CDR3 sequence (DNA): TGTGCCAGCAGGATCGGACAGGGGTTCGACTACGAGCAGTACTTC. Encoded protein: CASRIGQGFDYEQYF.

This clone was counted only a few times. The V and J genes are TRBV5-6 and TRBJ1-1; a possible D gene is TRBD1 (5 bases). This CDR3 is 15 amino acids long. CDR1 SGHDT and CDR2 YYEEEE come from the germline V gene. V lost 1 base, J lost 0 bases, and 10 bases lay in between. The CDR3 DNA follows: TGTGCCAGCAGCTTGATCCGGACATTGAACACTGAAGCTTTCTTT. It specifies CASSLIRTLNTEAFF.

The chain uses TRBV7-9 and TRBJ1-1, with a weak D call TRBD1 (6 bases). Trimming removed 6 bases from V and 1 base from J, with 15 bases in between. Germline-derived CDR1 and CDR2 are SEHNR and FQNEAQ (reference sequence). The CDR3 totals 15 residues. The CDR3 DNA sequence: TGTGCCAGCAGTACTCAGGGGCGAGAGAACACTGAAGCTTTCTTT. Translated, it gives CASSTQGRENTEAFF.

This clone was recorded once. CDR3 in amino acids: CASSSSGGRFNEQYF. The CDR3 region has the DNA TGTGCCAGCAGCTCTTCAGGGGGCCGATTCAACGAGCAGTACTTC. J is TRBJ2-7 and V is TRBV7-2; 8 bases fit TRBD1. This CDR3 is built from 15 residues. The V segment lost 4 bases and the J segment 5 bases; nucleotides outside the gene matches: 10. CDR1 is SGHTA and CDR2 is FQGNSA in the germline V gene.

This clone was seen a few times. The chain employs TRBV19 and TRBJ1-1, with 7 nucleotides matching TRBD1. The CDR3 spans 15 residues. V lost 5 bases, J lost 1 base, and 7 bases stayed unmatched. Germline V gene data show CDR1 as LNHDA and CDR2 as SQIVND (reference sequence). CDR3 DNA: TGTGCCAGTAGTTTCGACAGGGACTCGAACACTGAAGCTTTCTTT. Its protein is CASSFDRDSNTEAFF.

The chain has TRBV29-1 and TRBJ2-3; 8 bases are a match to TRBD1. The CDR3 is made up of 12 amino acids. The V gene end was trimmed by 6 bases and the J gene end by 5 bases; junction bases not matched to a gene: 4. Germline loops: CDR1 SQVTM, CDR2 ANQGSEA. The CDR3 spells CSVTGVGDTQYF. The CDR3, as DNA: TGCAGCGTGACAGGGGTTGGAGATACGCAGTATTTT.

In regard to this clone: Other DNA sequences of this sample code for an identical CDR3. CDR3: CASSLYGGQETQYF. The CDR3 DNA follows: TGTGCCAGCAGCCTGTACGGCGGGCAAGAGACCCAGTACTTC. The chain joins TRBV7-6 to TRBJ2-5, with D perhaps TRBD2 (5 bases). Trimming cost V 5 bases and J 2 bases, with 12 bases left between them. Germline V gene data show CDR1 as SGHVS and CDR2 as FNYEAQ. This CDR3 region has 14 residues.

A single count supports this clone. V usage is TRBV11-2 and J usage is TRBJ1-6; D unresolved. V was trimmed by 1 base and J by 7 bases, leaving 11 bases between them. Germline V lookup: CDR1 SGHAT, CDR2 FQNNGV. The CDR3 covers 15 residues. CDR3 residues: CASSLVESPNSPLHF. The CDR3 DNA sequence: TGTGCCAGCAGCTTAGTTGAGTCGCCAAATTCACCCCTCCACTTT. Filled out from reference TRBV11-2 and TRBJ1-6, the complete variable domain reads EAGVAQSPRYKIIEKRQSVAFWCNPISGHATLYWYQQILGQGPKLLIQFQNNGVVDDSQLPKDRFSAERLKGVDSTLKIQPAKLEDSAVYLCASSLVESPNSPLHFGNGTRLTVT.

The count of this clone is one. The chain recombines TRBV7-9 with TRBJ2-2; 8 bases are shared with TRBD1. CDR1 and CDR2 (germline): SEHNR, FQNEAQ (reference sequence). The CDR3 runs 16 residues. Trimming took 2 bases from V and 1 from J; bases not matched to a gene: 3. The CDR3 region has the DNA TGTGCCAGCAGCTTAACAGGGGGAGTGAACACCGGGGAGCTGTTTTTT. Translation gives CASSLTGGVNTGELFF.

This chain links TRBV10-3 with TRBJ1-6; tentatively, D is TRBD1 (5 bases). Germline lookup yields CDR1 ENHRY and CDR2 SYGVKD. Between the trimmed V and J ends, which lost 6 bases and 7 bases, there was a span of 13 bases. The CDR3 has 14 residues. CDR3 amino acids: CAIRTRGGNSPLHF. DNA for the CDR3: TGTGCCATCAGGACCCGTGGGGGGAATTCACCCCTCCACTTT.

The genes are TRBV30 and TRBJ2-1; D might be TRBD2 (5 bases). The CDR3 contains 12 residues. Looked up from germline, CDR1 is GTSNPN and CDR2 is SVGIG (reference sequence). The V end lost 4 bases, the J end lost 9 bases, and 13 bases lay between the germline ends. The CDR3 region is CAWKTGKGEQFF. The CDR3 DNA follows: TGTGCCTGGAAGACGGGGAAAGGTGAGCAGTTCTTC.

The rearrangement uses TRBV6-1 and TRBJ2-2; D is ambiguous. CDR1 and CDR2 (germline): MNHNS, SASEGT. The CDR3 length is 14 residues. Trimming took 5 bases from V and 2 from J, leaving 9 bases between them. The CDR3 reads CASSHTINTGELFF. The DNA for the CDR3 is TGTGCCAGCAGTCACACCATTAACACCGGGGAGCTGTTTTTT.

This chain joins TRBV5-1 and TRBJ2-3; 11 nucleotides agree with TRBD1. The length of the CDR3 is 14 residues. Germline V gene lookup returns CDR1 SGHRS and CDR2 YFSETQ. J lost 4 bases, V lost 4 bases, and 2 bases had no gene match. CDR3 sequence (DNA): TGCGCCAGCAGCACGGGACAGGGGGCAGATACGCAGTATTTT. Translation gives CASSTGQGADTQYF.

The rearrangement joins TRBV15 to TRBJ2-1; 9 nucleotides agree with TRBD1. V shed 4 bases and J 7 bases; nucleotides not matched to a gene: 11. The germline CDR1 and CDR2 sequences are LNHNV and YYDKDF (reference sequence). The CDR3 runs 16 residues. This CDR3 reads CATSKTGTGPWNEQFF. CDR3 DNA: TGTGCCACCAGCAAGACAGGGACAGGGCCTTGGAATGAGCAGTTCTTC.

The gene calls are TRBV7-9 and TRBJ2-1; D gene unclear. The CDR3 runs 12 residues. The germline CDR1 and CDR2 sequences are SEHNR and FQNEAQ (reference sequence). The V and J ends lost 1 base and 9 bases respectively, with 7 bases between them. CDR3 in DNA: TGTGCCAGCAGCTTAGAGCATCTTGAGCAGTTCTTC. Translated: CASSLEHLEQFF.

The rearrangement uses TRBV27 and TRBJ1-5, with 7 bases that match TRBD1. With V trimmed by 6 bases and J by 2 bases, 7 bases remained unmatched. The V gene's germline CDR1 is MNHEY and CDR2 SMNVEV (reference sequence). The CDR3 spans 15 residues. The chain's CDR3 is CASRDRSYGNQPQHF. CDR3 sequence (DNA): TGTGCCAGCAGGGACAGGTCGTACGGCAATCAGCCCCAGCATTTT.

This chain connects TRBV5-1 to TRBJ2-1, with 9 nucleotides matching TRBD2. Trimming cost V 3 bases and J 7 bases; bases outside gene matches: 8. Germline CDR1 is SGHRS and CDR2 is YFSETQ. The CDR3 loop spans 15 amino acids. This CDR3 reads CASSSVAGGPNEQFF. CDR3 bases: TGCGCCAGCAGCTCGGTCGCGGGGGGGCCAAATGAGCAGTTCTTC.

This chain joins TRBV15 and TRBJ2-6; D ambiguous. The germline V and J ends were trimmed by 5 bases and 4 bases, with 9 bases remaining between them. Germline values: CDR1 LNHNV, CDR2 YYDKDF (reference sequence). This CDR3 contains 14 residues. The CDR3 nucleotides are TGTGCCACCAGCCCCAGAACCGGGGCCAACGTCCTGACTTTC. The encoded protein is CATSPRTGANVLTF.

The genes are TRBV5-3 and TRBJ1-2; D is perhaps TRBD1 (6 bases). TRBV5-3 carries the ORF label, with uncertain function. This CDR3 region has 15 residues. Trimming removed 1 base at V and 8 bases at J, with 18 bases between. Here the CDR3 reads CARSLLSGGRGGYTF. CDR3 nucleotides: TGTGCCAGAAGCTTGCTGAGCGGGGGGCGCGGCGGCTACACCTTC.

V is TRBV7-6 and J is TRBJ2-3, with TRBD1 identical over 8 bases. V shed 1 base and J 2 bases; nucleotides not matched to a gene: 5. In germline, CDR1 is SGHVS, CDR2 FNYEAQ. This CDR3 comprises 16 residues. This CDR3 reads CASSLVGTGNTDTQYF. The CDR3, as DNA: TGTGCCAGCAGCTTAGTGGGGACAGGTAACACAGATACGCAGTATTTT.

The chain combines TRBV5-4 with TRBJ1-6, with D perhaps matching TRBD1 (5 bases). The V gene lost 0 bases and the J gene lost 5 bases, with 15 bases spanning the gap. This CDR3 comprises 17 residues. Germline CDR1 and CDR2: SGHNT and YYREEE (reference sequence). As DNA, the CDR3 is TGTGCCAGCAGCTTGGGAGGATTGGGGGGAAATAATTCACCCCTCCACTTT. Residues: CASSLGGLGGNNSPLHF.

The chain has TRBV29-1 and TRBJ1-1; 10 bases agree with TRBD1. J gave up 4 bases and V 5 bases, and 10 bases lay outside the gene matches. Germline CDR1 is SQVTM and CDR2 is ANQGSEA. The CDR3 has 15 residues. CDR3 region: CSVSRDRGLATEAFF. The CDR3 DNA sequence: TGCAGCGTTTCCCGGGACAGGGGTTTGGCCACTGAAGCTTTCTTT.